A single sample gave rise to the 31 T cell receptor beta chains below, sequenced in a study of blood T cells in healthy people across ages. Together with a sample-barcoded 5' primer, a J-beta primer mix was included in a second PCR lasting about 7 to 11 cycles. Each CDR3 protein gets one entry after TCRdb re-called the 5' RACE reads with MiXCR. There are approximately 1,000,000 distinct CDR3 sequences in the sample; 45% occur only once, and around 18% lies in the top ten. Sequencing was performed on blood. These receptors were collected from a woman aged 60-75 years in good health.

Concerning this clonotype itself: One junction end disagrees with the germline gene, perhaps due to a read error. The rearrangement uses TRBV20-1 and TRBJ2-5; no definite D call. The J call may be faulty, since TRBJ2-7 better matches the DNA end. CDR1 and CDR2 (germline): DFQATT, SNEGSKA (reference sequence). The CDR3 has 14 residues. CDR3: CSALNLLYSHEQYF. As DNA, the CDR3 is TGCAGTGCTTTGAACTTACTTTACTCCCACGAGCAGTACTTC.

This chain links TRBV7-8 with TRBJ2-7; 10 bases are shared with TRBD1. Germline V gene sequence: CDR1 SGHVS, CDR2 FQNEAQ. V was clipped by 6 bases and J by 0 bases; unmatched bases: 2. There are 14 residues in the CDR3. The CDR3 DNA follows: TGTGCCAGCAGTGGGGACAGGGGCTCCTACGAGCAGTACTTC. Protein product: CASSGDRGSYEQYF.

This clonotype was seen only a few times. V gene TRBV6-6 combines with J gene TRBJ2-4; 8 nucleotides agree with TRBD1. The J call may be in error: the DNA end matches TRBJ2-7 better. The CDR3 is made up of 16 amino acids. Germline V gene sequence: CDR1 MNHNY, CDR2 SVGAGI (reference sequence). The CDR3 coding sequence is TGTGCCAGCAGCGACCCTGGACAGGGTACGTCCTACGAGCAGTACTTC. Its translation is CASSDPGQGTSYEQYF.

This clonotype has more than one count but fewer than ten. The genes are TRBV2 and TRBJ2-1, with 8 bases identical to TRBD2. There are 15 residues in the CDR3. V shed 5 bases and J 9 bases; nucleotides not matched to a gene: 12. CDR1 and CDR2 (germline): SNHLY, FYNNEI. The CDR3 sequence: CASSNGRLANSEQFF. The CDR3 DNA reads as TGTGCCAGCAGTAATGGGCGACTAGCGAATAGTGAGCAGTTCTTC.

CDR3 sequence: CASSFWGGNYGYTF. The DNA for the CDR3 is TGTGCCAGCAGTTTTTGGGGCGGAAACTATGGCTACACCTTC. The gene calls are TRBV27 and TRBJ1-2, with D maybe TRBD1 (5 bases). Germline V CDR1 and CDR2: MNHEY, SMNVEV (reference sequence). The germline V and J ends were trimmed by 3 bases and 2 bases, with 10 bases remaining between them. The CDR3 is 14 amino acids.

CDR3 in amino acids: CASSRRTSGHTDTQYF. The CDR3 DNA follows: TGTGCCAGCAGCCGACGGACTAGCGGGCACACAGATACGCAGTATTTT. The rearrangement uses TRBV5-5 and TRBJ2-3; 11 bases line up with TRBD2. The CDR3 has 16 residues. Trimming removed 4 bases from V and 2 bases from J; junction bases left unmatched: 6. CDR1 and CDR2 (germline): SGHKS, YYEKEE (reference sequence).

J is TRBJ1-5 and V is TRBV27; TRBD1 is a possible D gene (6 bases). CDR3 length: 18 amino acids. Trimming took 4 bases from V and 0 from J, leaving 19 bases between them. Germline V gene sequence: CDR1 MNHEY, CDR2 SMNVEV (reference sequence). The CDR3 spells CASSSVMTGRNSNQPQHF. In DNA, the CDR3 is TGTGCCAGCAGTTCAGTTATGACAGGACGTAATAGCAATCAGCCCCAGCATTTT.

This clonotype was seen repeatedly, ten times or more. This chain joins TRBV11-3 and TRBJ2-5, with 7 bases fitting TRBD1. The CDR3 sequence is 15 residues long. CDR1 is SGHNT, CDR2 YENEEA, per germline. Trimming took 3 bases from V and 2 from J; bases not matched to a gene: 6. CDR3 in DNA: TGTGCCAGCAGCTTGGATGGGACAGCTCAAGAGACCCAGTACTTC. Its translation is CASSLDGTAQETQYF.

This clonotype was counted a few times. The chain couples TRBV27 to TRBJ2-7, with TRBD2 matching over 8 bases. This CDR3 region has 14 residues. J lost 2 bases, V lost 7 bases, and 7 bases had no gene match. Germline CDR1 MNHEY, CDR2 SMNVEV (reference sequence). CDR3 region: CASMPAGVTYEQYF. CDR3 coding DNA: TGTGCCAGCATGCCAGCGGGGGTGACCTACGAGCAGTACTTC.

The chain couples TRBV20-1 to TRBJ1-1, with no clear D. This CDR3 is 15 amino acids long. The V end lost 3 bases, the J end lost 3 bases, and 17 bases lay between the germline ends. Germline V gene data show CDR1 as DFQATT and CDR2 as SNEGSKA (reference sequence). The CDR3 here is CSASSALEWDTEAFF. The DNA of the CDR3 is TGCAGTGCTAGCTCCGCTCTCGAGTGGGACACTGAAGCTTTCTTT.

This chain links TRBV3-1 with TRBJ2-3; D unclear. CDR3 length: 14 amino acids. The ends were cut back, 1 base at V and 9 bases at J, with 14 bases in the middle. Looked up from germline, CDR1 is LGHDT and CDR2 is YNNKEL (reference sequence). Here the CDR3 DNA reads TGTGCCAGCAGCCAAGGGTCAAATGTAGGCACGCAGTATTTT. Its translation is CASSQGSNVGTQYF.

About this clonotype: The junction differs from germline at one of its ends, possibly a read error. The chain's CDR3 is CANSSLQGGGGQYF. The CDR3 region has the DNA TGTGCCAACAGTTCTTTACAGGGTGGGGGCGGGCAGTACTTC. The gene calls are TRBV6-5 and TRBJ2-5; perhaps TRBD1 as D (6 bases). CDR3 length: 14 residues. Per the germline V gene, CDR1 is MNHEY and CDR2 is SVGAGI.

This chain joins TRBV30 and TRBJ2-7, with 9 bases fitting TRBD1. J lost 2 bases, V lost 0 bases, and 2 bases had no gene match. The CDR3 extends over 14 amino acids. Germline CDR1 reads GTSNPN; CDR2 reads SVGIG (reference sequence). The CDR3 sequence: CAWSVGTGTYEQYF. The CDR3 nucleotides read TGTGCCTGGAGTGTTGGGACAGGGACCTACGAGCAGTACTTC.

The J gene is TRBJ2-2, the V gene TRBV24-1; D not certain. The CDR3 runs 12 residues. CDR1 is KGHDR and CDR2 is SFDVKD in the germline V gene. Trimming removed 7 bases from V and 5 bases from J, with 7 bases in between. The CDR3 region has the DNA TGTGCCACCAGCGGAGTAACCGGGGAGCTGTTTTTT. Protein sequence: CATSGVTGELFF.

This clonotype appeared a few times. The gene calls are TRBV7-3 and TRBJ2-7; TRBD2 matches at 11 bases. This CDR3 comprises 17 residues. After removal of 6 bases from V and 1 base from J, the junction contained 11 bases not matched to a gene. The germline CDR1 and CDR2 sequences are SGHTA and FQGTGA. CDR3 sequence reads: CASRPTLAGGLSYEQYF. The DNA of the CDR3 is TGTGCCAGCAGGCCGACGCTAGCGGGAGGATTGTCCTACGAGCAGTACTTC.

The genes are TRBV15 and TRBJ2-3; D is uncertain. Germline CDR1 is LNHNV and CDR2 is YYDKDF (reference sequence). The CDR3 spans 15 residues. V lost 4 bases and J 4 bases, leaving 15 bases between the germline ends. In DNA form, the CDR3 reads TGTGCCACCAGCATCGGCGGCCTAAAGGCAGATACGCAGTATTTT. Encoded protein: CATSIGGLKADTQYF.

The rearrangement links TRBV5-6 to TRBJ1-6; D gene ambiguous. Trimming took off 2 bases at V and 6 bases at J, with 9 bases between the two ends. This CDR3 has 14 amino acids. CDR1 is SGHDT and CDR2 is YYEEEE in the germline V gene. DNA for the CDR3: TGTGCCAGCAGCTTTTGTACCCTTAATTCACCCCTCCACTTT. It codes for CASSFCTLNSPLHF.

The rearrangement links TRBV2 to TRBJ2-5; TRBD2 is a possible D gene (7 bases). This CDR3 contains 14 residues. Looked up from germline, CDR1 is SNHLY and CDR2 is FYNNEI. V was trimmed by 4 bases and J by 1 base, leaving 10 bases between them. The CDR3 region is CASSGGGGQETQYF. DNA for the CDR3: TGTGCCAGCAGTGGGGGAGGGGGCCAAGAGACCCAGTACTTC.

The CDR3 loop is CASSYRATTNGSAGDTQYF. CDR3 DNA sequence: TGTGCCAGCAGTTACAGGGCGACGACTAACGGGAGTGCGGGAGATACGCAGTATTTT. The chain couples TRBV6-5 to TRBJ2-3; D may be TRBD2 (6 bases). This CDR3 contains 19 residues. Trimming stripped 2 bases from V and 5 bases from J, with 26 bases between. The germline CDR1 and CDR2 sequences are MNHEY and SVGAGI.

This clonotype occurred a few times. V usage is TRBV20-1 and J usage is TRBJ2-4, with TRBD2 identical over 9 bases. Germline V CDR1 and CDR2: DFQATT, SNEGSKA (reference sequence). The CDR3 contains 15 residues. The trim removed 2 bases at V and 3 bases at J, leaving 5 bases unmatched. This chain's CDR3 is CSARMREGNKNIQYF. The CDR3 DNA reads TGCAGTGCTAGAATGCGGGAGGGAAACAAAAACATTCAGTACTTC.

The V call is TRBV30, the J call TRBJ2-4; D is ambiguous. Per germline, CDR1 GTSNPN and CDR2 SVGIG (reference sequence). This CDR3 contains 14 residues. CDR3 sequence (DNA): TGTGCGGGCCAGGTACTGCGAGCCAAAAACATTCAGTACTTC. Translation gives CAGQVLRAKNIQYF.

The rearrangement uses TRBV5-1 and TRBJ2-7, with unresolved D. This CDR3 spans 15 amino acids. Per the germline V gene, CDR1 is SGHRS and CDR2 is YFSETQ. V was pared by 5 bases and J by 0 bases, with 15 bases between. The CDR3 sequence is CASRGTRGVSYEQYF. The DNA for the CDR3 is TGCGCCAGCAGGGGAACACGCGGAGTCTCCTACGAGCAGTACTTC. The full variable domain, completed using reference TRBV5-1 and TRBJ2-7, is KAGVTQTPRYLIKTRGQQVTLSCSPISGHRSVSWYQQTPGQGLQFLFEYFSETQRNKGNFPGRFSGRQFSNSRSEMNVSTLELGDSALYLCASRGTRGVSYEQYFGPGTRLTVT.

The J gene is TRBJ2-5, the V gene TRBV29-1; D might be TRBD2 (6 bases). The tail of the sequence fits TRBJ2-7 better, so the J call may be wrong. The CDR3 runs 17 residues. CDR1 SQVTM and CDR2 ANQGSEA come from the germline V gene. CDR3 sequence reads: CSVSGPPGLGFSYEQYF. As DNA, the CDR3 is TGCAGCGTTTCGGGCCCTCCGGGACTGGGTTTCTCCTACGAGCAGTACTTC.

The V call is TRBV20-1, the J call TRBJ2-7; D is perhaps TRBD1 (6 bases). Germline assignment: CDR1 DFQATT and CDR2 SNEGSKA (reference sequence). Trimming pared 3 bases from V and 3 bases from J, leaving 12 bases between. The CDR3 totals 13 residues. CDR3 coding DNA: TGCAGTGCTAGCACAGGGTCGGGCTACGAGCAGTACTTC. It translates to CSASTGSGYEQYF.

The chain is built from TRBV29-1 and TRBJ2-5; D gene unclear. The J call is uncertain, as TRBJ2-1 better fits the DNA end. The CDR3 contains 14 residues. The V gene's germline CDR1 is SQVTM and CDR2 ANQGSEA. The CDR3 DNA reads as TGCAGCGTTGAGGCACGACGGAAGGAAGAGACCCAGTTCTTC. This sequence encodes CSVEARRKEETQFF.

In this sample, this clonotype turned up a few times. This chain links TRBV7-9 with TRBJ2-5; 9 bases are a match to TRBD2. The germline gives CDR1 SEHNR, CDR2 FQNEAQ (reference sequence). This CDR3 spans 16 amino acids. The V and J ends lost 0 bases and 11 bases, in that order; junction bases with no gene match: 13. CDR3 nucleotide sequence: TGTGCCAGCAGCTTAGCTTCCAGCGGGAGGCGGAATGAGCAGTACTTC. Translated: CASSLASSGRRNEQYF.

In its sample, this clonotype was seen a few times. The chain carries TRBV9 and TRBJ2-1; D is ambiguous. V was shortened by 3 bases and J by 0 bases, with 16 bases between the two germline ends. Per the germline V gene, CDR1 is SGDLS and CDR2 is YYNGEE. This CDR3 contains 17 residues. The chain's CDR3 is CASSAELLGPSYNEQFF. Here the CDR3 DNA reads TGTGCCAGCAGCGCAGAGTTATTAGGACCCTCCTACAATGAGCAGTTCTTC. The full variable domain, its missing parts supplied by reference TRBV9 and TRBJ2-1, is DSGVTQTPKHLITATGQRVTLRCSPRSGDLSVYWYQQSLDQGLQFLIQYYNGEERAKGNILERFSAQQFPDLHSELNLSSLELGDSALYFCASSAELLGPSYNEQFFGPGTRLTVL.

As to this clonotype: Its ends do not fully match the called genes, so a read error is possible. The rearrangement joins TRBV3-1 to TRBJ1-2, with a tentative D call TRBD1 (5 bases). This CDR3 spans 14 amino acids. Germline CDR1 is LGHDT and CDR2 is YNNKEL (reference sequence). CDR3: CTSSQEGRTPGYTF. The CDR3 bases are TGTACCAGCAGCCAAGAGGGGAGGACCCCAGGCTACACCTTC.

The chain links TRBV20-1 to TRBJ2-5; 10 bases are a match to TRBD1. Germline lookup yields CDR1 DFQATT and CDR2 SNEGSKA (reference sequence). V lost 5 bases, J lost 11 bases, and 20 bases stayed unmatched. This CDR3 spans 16 amino acids. The CDR3 DNA is TGCAGTGCTGCCCCGACAGGGGGCGACCCCAGCAATGAGCAGTACTTC. Protein product: CSAAPTGGDPSNEQYF.

The chain recombines TRBV7-6 with TRBJ2-7; no definite D call. V dropped 1 base and J dropped 6 bases, with 13 bases sitting between them. Germline V gene sequence: CDR1 SGHVS, CDR2 FNYEAQ. The CDR3 runs 14 residues. In nucleotides, the CDR3 is TGTGCCAGCAGCTTAGAGGTGGGTCCTAGCGAGCAGTACTTC. Translated, it gives CASSLEVGPSEQYF. The whole variable domain, filled in from reference TRBV7-6 and TRBJ2-7, reads GAGVSQSPRYKVTKRGQDVALRCDPISGHVSLYWYRQALGQGPEFLTYFNYEAQQDKSGLPNDRFSAERPEGSISTLTIQRTEQRDSAMYRCASSLEVGPSEQYFGPGTRLTVT.

This clonotype has a handful of counts. V gene TRBV2 combines with J gene TRBJ1-2; D is undetermined. Germline V gene sequence: CDR1 SNHLY, CDR2 FYNNEI. V lost 7 bases and J 3 bases, leaving 21 bases between the germline ends. This CDR3 contains 16 residues. CDR3 coding DNA: TGTGCCAGCAAGAAGTCCAGAACAAACTTATACTATGGCTACACCTTC. It encodes CASKKSRTNLYYGYTF.